This T cell receptor beta chain was recovered during a study of STAT5B mutations in CD4+ large granular lymphocyte leukemia. This CDR3 is 15 amino acids long. V was clipped by 5 bases and J by 5 bases, with 15 bases between them. The germline V gene encodes CDR1 SGHVS and CDR2 FQNEAQ. Per the original data handling: The detection floor for productive clonotype frequency was 2.59 x 10-5. The table came from immunoSEQ multiplex PCR; TCRdb's copy has only in-frame clones and leaves some out. The DNA gave D and trimming, while V, J and clone size come from that table. The sample lists about 35,000 clones, around 63% occurring once.

This receptor was identified in a human donor in good health. What was sequenced was CD4+ T cells from blood buffy coats. V and J are TRBV7-8 and TRBJ2-2; possibly TRBD2 for D (5 bases). CDR3 in amino acids: CASSASGIETGELFF. The CDR3 region has the DNA TGTGCCAGCAGCGCCTCCGGGATCGAGACCGGGGAGCTGTTTTTT.